One sample yielded the 27 T cell receptor beta chains listed below, sequenced in a study of T cells after yellow fever vaccination. TCRdb ran MiXCR on the 5' RACE reads and lists one entry per CDR3 protein. The table shows some 130,000 distinct CDR3 sequences, with 6.6% occurring only once. Sequencing used CD4+ T cells sorted from PBMCs, obtained 10 days after the yellow fever booster vaccination. These receptors were collected from a man aged 30-40 years who received the YFV17D yellow fever vaccine.

This clonotype was seen ten or more times. V is TRBV7-6 and J is TRBJ1-6; D is perhaps TRBD1 (6 bases). The CDR3 extends over 15 amino acids. Per germline, CDR1 SGHVS and CDR2 FNYEAQ. Trimming took 2 bases from V and 8 from J, leaving 13 bases between them. CDR3 sequence reads: CASSLNQGRDSPLHF. CDR3 coding DNA: TGTGCCAGCAGCTTAAATCAGGGGAGGGATTCACCCCTCCACTTT. Full variable domain (remainder filled in from reference TRBV7-6 and TRBJ1-6): GAGVSQSPRYKVTKRGQDVALRCDPISGHVSLYWYRQALGQGPEFLTYFNYEAQQDKSGLPNDRFSAERPEGSISTLTIQRTEQRDSAMYRCASSLNQGRDSPLHFGNGTRLTVT.

The table lists this clonotype with many counts. The V call is TRBV9, the J call TRBJ1-5; D remains ambiguous. The germline V gene encodes CDR1 SGDLS and CDR2 YYNGEE. Trimming stripped 3 bases from V and 6 bases from J, with 10 bases between. The CDR3 has 13 amino acids. The CDR3: CASSAEGIQPQHF. The CDR3 DNA follows: TGTGCCAGCAGCGCCGAGGGAATTCAGCCCCAGCATTTT.

In its sample, this clonotype was seen many times. This sequence joins TRBV20-1 and TRBJ1-2; TRBD1 might be the D (5 bases). CDR3 length: 13 amino acids. Trimming cost V 5 bases and J 4 bases, with 14 bases left between them. CDR1 is DFQATT, CDR2 SNEGSKA, per germline (reference sequence). This CDR3 is CSAWDSGSYGYTF. The CDR3, as DNA: TGCAGTGCTTGGGACTCAGGTTCCTATGGCTACACCTTC.

The table lists this clonotype with many counts. DNA of the CDR3: TGCAGTGCTGGGAATTGGGAGACCCAGTACTTC. Residues: CSAGNWETQYF. V usage is TRBV20-1 and J usage is TRBJ2-5; D remains unclear. The CDR3 loop spans 11 amino acids. Trimming removed 5 bases at V and 5 bases at J, with 9 bases between. Germline values: CDR1 DFQATT, CDR2 SNEGSKA (reference sequence).

Ten or more counts support this clonotype. The rearrangement links TRBV20-1 to TRBJ1-1; no definite D call. Germline loops: CDR1 DFQATT, CDR2 SNEGSKA (reference sequence). V was shortened by 3 bases and J by 3 bases, with 11 bases between the two germline ends. This CDR3 comprises 13 residues. The CDR3, as DNA: TGCAGTGCTAGGACACTCGCGGACACTGAAGCTTTCTTT. Translation gives CSARTLADTEAFF.

A few counts support this clonotype. The rearrangement links TRBV24-1 to TRBJ2-6; D not resolved. This CDR3 region has 13 residues. From germline, CDR1 is KGHDR and CDR2 SFDVKD. The V and J ends lost 5 bases and 3 bases respectively, with 4 bases between them. Written as DNA, the CDR3 is TGTGCCACCAGTGGAGATGGGGCCAACGTCCTGACTTTC. Protein: CATSGDGANVLTF.

A single count supports this clonotype. It may be a read error: a sequence one base away is much more abundant. The CDR3 sequence: CASGLGFAGGQETQYF. The CDR3 nucleotides are TGTGCCAGCGGCTTAGGGTTTGCGGGAGGGCAAGAGACCCAGTACTTC. The chain carries TRBV7-2 and TRBJ2-5, with 9 positions matching TRBD2. Germline assignment: CDR1 SGHTA and CDR2 FQGNSA. The CDR3 has 16 amino acids.

This clonotype was counted ten times or more. The chain couples TRBV18 to TRBJ1-2; D call uncertain. The germline gives CDR1 KGHSH, CDR2 LQKENI. CDR3 length equals 13 residues. V was clipped by 1 base and J by 4 bases, with 7 bases between them. The CDR3 reads CASSPRQVYGYTF. The CDR3 region has the DNA TGTGCCAGCTCACCACGGCAAGTCTATGGCTACACCTTC.

This clonotype was counted at least ten times. The DNA for the CDR3 is TGCGCCAGCAGCTTGGAAGGGACATCGGGAGAGACCCAGTACTTC. Its translation is CASSLEGTSGETQYF. V and J are TRBV5-1 and TRBJ2-5; D might be TRBD1 (6 bases). Trimming took off 0 bases at V and 4 bases at J, with 13 bases between the two ends. Germline V gene lookup returns CDR1 SGHRS and CDR2 YFSETQ. There are 15 residues in the CDR3.

CDR3 nucleotides: TGCGCCAGCAGCGCCGGGGCTAGCGGGTACCAAGAGACCCAGTACTTC. It encodes CASSAGASGYQETQYF. This chain joins TRBV5-1 and TRBJ2-5; 8 bases line up with TRBD2. The junction had 8 bases not matched to a gene; V was cut back by 4 bases and J by 0 bases. The CDR3 has 16 amino acids. The germline V gene encodes CDR1 SGHRS and CDR2 YFSETQ.

The sample holds a few counts of this clonotype. The rearrangement joins TRBV5-5 to TRBJ1-5; D is unresolved. Germline values: CDR1 SGHKS, CDR2 YYEKEE (reference sequence). Trimming left V 4 bases short and J 0 bases short, with 11 bases between. The CDR3 sequence is 15 residues long. The CDR3 protein is CASSQTRSSNQPQHF. The DNA of the CDR3 is TGTGCCAGCAGCCAAACCAGGAGTAGCAATCAGCCCCAGCATTTT.

This clonotype occurred many times. The chain's CDR3 is CASSLNRGEQYF. The CDR3 DNA reads TGCGCCAGCAGCTTGAACAGGGGCGAGCAGTACTTC. This rearrangement joins TRBV5-1 to TRBJ2-7, with 7 bases matching TRBD1. CDR1 and CDR2 (germline): SGHRS, YFSETQ. The length of the CDR3 is 12 residues. V was pared by 1 base and J by 6 bases, with 1 base of the junction left unmatched.

This clonotype was seen at least ten times. The DNA of the CDR3 is TGTGCCAGCAGACCGGGAGGAGCCGGCGAGACCCAGTACTTC. This sequence encodes CASRPGGAGETQYF. The chain employs TRBV12-3 or TRBV12-4 and TRBJ2-5; 7 bases line up with TRBD2. With V trimmed by 6 bases and J by 5 bases, 9 bases remained unmatched. The CDR3 totals 14 residues.

In this sample, this clonotype turned up many times. The rearrangement uses TRBV20-1 and TRBJ2-7; D call uncertain. V lost 1 base to trimming and J lost 3 bases, with 10 bases between them. CDR1 and CDR2 (germline): DFQATT, SNEGSKA (reference sequence). The CDR3 totals 13 residues. The CDR3 region has the DNA TGCAGTGCTAGAGGTTTGAACTACTACGAGCAGTACTTC. Protein: CSARGLNYYEQYF.

The J gene is TRBJ1-1, the V gene TRBV10-3, with 8 positions matching TRBD1. CDR1 ENHRY and CDR2 SYGVKD come from the germline V gene. The CDR3 spans 11 residues. Trimming took 10 bases from V and 5 from J; bases not matched to a gene: 3. In nucleotides, the CDR3 is TGTGCCACCAGACAGGGGACTGAAGCTTTCTTT. It specifies CATRQGTEAFF.

This clonotype was counted at least ten times. CDR3 region: CASSLGAGQETQYF. DNA of the CDR3: TGTGCCAGCAGCTTAGGGGCCGGCCAAGAGACCCAGTACTTC. The chain employs TRBV7-3 and TRBJ2-5; maybe TRBD1 (5 bases). The CDR3 covers 14 residues. Trimming removed 2 bases from V and 1 base from J, with 8 bases in between. Germline CDR1 is SGHTA and CDR2 is FQGTGA.

The table lists this clonotype with many counts. The chain employs TRBV21-1 and TRBJ1-5; the DNA was not used to check the table's D call, TRBD1. TRBV21-1 is assigned pseudogene status. This CDR3 is built from 15 residues. In DNA form, the CDR3 reads TGTGCCAGCAGCAAAGAGGGGACGGTCAATCAGCCCCAGCATTTT. Residues: CASSKEGTVNQPQHF.

This clonotype counts as medium-sized. This sequence joins TRBV11-2 and TRBJ2-1; 12 bases align to TRBD2. Germline V gene data show CDR1 as SGHAT and CDR2 as FQNNGV. With V trimmed by 0 bases and J by 3 bases, 6 bases remained unmatched. This CDR3 region has 18 residues. The CDR3 nucleotides read TGTGCCAGCAGCTTAGAGGGGACTAGCGGGCGGTTCTACAATGAGCAGTTCTTC. Translation gives CASSLEGTSGRFYNEQFF. Based on the CDR3 plus reference TRBV11-2 and TRBJ2-1, the full variable domain is EAGVAQSPRYKIIEKRQSVAFWCNPISGHATLYWYQQILGQGPKLLIQFQNNGVVDDSQLPKDRFSAERLKGVDSTLKIQPAKLEDSAVYLCASSLEGTSGRFYNEQFFGPGTRLTVL.

This sequence joins TRBV28 and TRBJ2-7, with D possibly matching TRBD1 (5 bases). Trimming shortened V by 7 bases and J by 6 bases, and 19 bases separated the two germline ends. CDR1 is MDHEN, CDR2 SYDVKM, per germline. The CDR3 is 14 amino acids. CDR3 sequence reads: CASNKRGPQGEQYF. CDR3 sequence (DNA): TGTGCCAGCAATAAAAGGGGCCCTCAGGGCGAGCAGTACTTC. The full variable domain, rest sourced from reference TRBV28 and TRBJ2-7, is DVKVTQSSRYLVKRTGEKVFLECVQDMDHENMFWYRQDPGLGLRLIYFSYDVKMKEKGDIPEGYSVSREKKERFSLILESASTNQTSMYLCASNKRGPQGEQYFGPGTRLTVT.

This clonotype was seen at least ten times. The chain joins TRBV5-1 to TRBJ1-1, with D hard to call. The CDR3 loop spans 13 amino acids. Germline V gene lookup returns CDR1 SGHRS and CDR2 YFSETQ. V was clipped by 2 bases and J by 9 bases, with 14 bases between them. The CDR3 DNA is TGCGCCAGCAGCTTAAGTCAGGATCAACAAGCTTTCTTT. It encodes CASSLSQDQQAFF.

This clonotype was seen many times. The rearrangement joins TRBV7-2 to TRBJ2-3; weak D call: TRBD2 (5 bases). CDR1 and CDR2 from the germline V gene are SGHTA and FQGNSA. The CDR3 totals 14 residues. V lost 8 bases, J lost 2 bases, and 14 bases lay in between. The CDR3 is CASPRVDFTDTQYF. CDR3 nucleotide sequence: TGTGCCAGCCCGAGGGTGGACTTCACAGATACGCAGTATTTT. The full variable domain, its missing parts supplied by reference TRBV7-2 and TRBJ2-3, is GAGVSQSPSNKVTEKGKDVELRCDPISGHTALYWYRQSLGQGLEFLIYFQGNSAPDKSGLPSDRFSAERTGGSVSTLTIQRTQQEDSAVYLCASPRVDFTDTQYFGPGTRLTVL.

This clonotype was recorded at least ten times. V usage is TRBV5-1 and J usage is TRBJ2-7; D gene unclear. Germline CDR1 reads SGHRS; CDR2 reads YFSETQ. Trimming took off 2 bases at V and 4 bases at J, with 13 bases between the two ends. The CDR3 consists of 14 residues. As DNA, the CDR3 is TGCGCCAGCAGCTTTTCCGGCGAGAGTTACGAGCAGTACTTC. Translated: CASSFSGESYEQYF.

This clonotype was seen many times. The CDR3 DNA reads as TGTGCCAGCAGCTTGATGTCGGGAAATGAGCAGTTCTTC. It specifies CASSLMSGNEQFF. The rearrangement links TRBV7-7 to TRBJ2-1; D may be TRBD2 (5 bases). The CDR3 length is 13 residues. With 3 bases removed from V and 7 bases from J, the gap between germline ends came to 10 bases. Germline lookup yields CDR1 SSHAT and CDR2 FNYEAQ (reference sequence). The full variable domain, rest sourced from reference TRBV7-7 and TRBJ2-1, is GAGVSQSPRYKVTKRGQDVTLRCDPISSHATLYWYQQALGQGPEFLTYFNYEAQPDKSGLPSDRFSAERPEGSISTLTIQRTEQRDSAMYRCASSLMSGNEQFFGPGTRLTVL.

Turning to this clonotype: Possible read error: a much larger clone is one base away. This chain connects TRBV28 to TRBJ2-7; 7 positions agree with TRBD2. V dropped 2 bases and J dropped 2; count of bases not matched to a gene: 9. The CDR3 length is 16 residues. In germline, CDR1 is MDHEN, CDR2 SYDVKM. The CDR3 loop is CASSLHIGGGTYEQYF. The CDR3 bases are TGTGCCAGCAGTTTACATATTGGGGGGGGGACCTACGAGCAGTACTTC.

Notes on this clonotype: A read error may be the cause here, since a much bigger clone is one base away. V usage is TRBV12-3 or TRBV12-4 and J usage is TRBJ1-1, with TRBD1 identical over 7 bases. This CDR3 region has 15 residues. In nucleotides, the CDR3 is TGTACCAGCAAAGCTTTAGGACAGGTGAACACTGAAGCTTTCTTT. Translated: CTSKALGQVNTEAFF.

This clonotype was detected many times. This rearrangement joins TRBV27 to TRBJ2-3; D is tentatively TRBD1 or TRBD2 (5 bases each). This CDR3 has 14 residues. Germline CDR1 is MNHEY and CDR2 is SMNVEV (reference sequence). Trimming pared 10 bases from V and 6 bases from J, leaving 20 bases between. The CDR3 loop reads CATRPGATVDTQYF. CDR3 in DNA: TGTGCCACCCGCCCCGGGGCCACCGTGGATACGCAGTATTTT.

CDR3 in DNA: TGCAGTGCTAGACGGACCGTTTCCTACGAGCAGTACTTC. Translation: CSARRTVSYEQYF. J is TRBJ2-7 and V is TRBV20-1; D gene unclear. The CDR3 has 13 amino acids. Germline V CDR1 and CDR2: DFQATT, SNEGSKA (reference sequence). The V and J ends lost 2 bases and 1 base respectively, with 9 bases between them.